This T cell receptor beta chain is from a study of cytomegalovirus exposure and HLA in healthy donors. It was with 60 Vbeta and 13 Jbeta primers that the PCR ran. Assay used: immunoSEQ multiplex PCR; TCRdb lists only in-frame clones, some missing. The data hold roughly 200,000 clones, with over 70% observed a single time. Concerning this clone: Its antigen is currently unknown.

This CDR3 is 13 amino acids long. The germline V and J ends were trimmed by 1 base and 5 bases, with 8 bases remaining between them. CDR1 is MNHEY, CDR2 SMNVEV, per germline (reference sequence). Study-wide results and caveats: In all likelihood, a cluster of highly shared sequence variants was a sequencing artifact.

The source material was PBMCs. This sequence joins TRBV27 and TRBJ2-5; D ambiguous. This clonotype originated in a woman aged 50 to 65 in good health and CMV-seronegative. CDR3 in DNA: TGTGCCAGCAGTTTATGGTCGCGCGAGACCCAGTACTTC. Amino acids: CASSLWSRETQYF.